The rows below give T cell receptor beta chains drawn from one sample of a study of cytomegalovirus exposure and HLA in healthy donors. Only in-frame clones appear in the TCRdb table, and some are missing; sequencing was by immunoSEQ multiplex PCR. The table has some 120,000 clones, around 75% seen once. The material sequenced was PBMCs. All receptors derive from a woman aged 18-30 years in good health and CMV-seronegative. Each CDR3 is given with its conserved first and last residue. Fields, in order: V gene, CDR3 protein.

V: TRBV13
CDR3: CASSSQTSGPSYNEQFF

V: TRBV11-3
CDR3: CASSSTSGAGETQYF

V: TRBV9
CDR3: CASSVEAGQNEKLFF

V: TRBV6-6
CDR3: CASSYRGLVSGNTIYF

V: TRBV5-4
CDR3: CASSAGGVGYTEAFF

V: TRBV6-5
CDR3: CASSGDRIQPQHF

V: TRBV15
CDR3: CATSREGGRPDEQFF

V: TRBV19
CDR3: CASTSGGGVKKLFF

V: TRBV2
CDR3: CASGARGSPLYGYTF

V: TRBV6-1
CDR3: CASSDRGNSGANVLTF

V: TRBV10-2
CDR3: CASSRTGVDYEQYF

V: TRBV6-6
CDR3: CAVTGTSYGYTF

V: TRBV7-8
CDR3: CASSLAANTEAFF

V: TRBV5-4
CDR3: CASRRTGNYGYTF

V: TRBV7-9
CDR3: CASSRTSGHQETQYF

V: TRBV2
CDR3: CASSEGAQRNQPQHF

V: TRBV6-1
CDR3: CASDKGPSYEQYF

V: TRBV6-6
CDR3: CASSYGQGAHQPQHF

V: TRBV7-8
CDR3: CASTLVTEAFF

V: TRBV27
CDR3: CASSLGTANQPQHF

V: TRBV5-1
CDR3: CASSLYRDRGHDEAFF

V: TRBV6-1
CDR3: CASSQTGGPYGYTF

V: TRBV7-2
CDR3: CASSARGLYGYTF

V: TRBV5-1
CDR3: CASSLGQGGQPQHF

V: TRBV10-3
CDR3: CAIKTDSSDTEAFF

V: TRBV11-2
CDR3: CASSTLTGGQETQYF

V: TRBV5-4
CDR3: CASSSDVTVQYF

V: TRBV7-3
CDR3: CASTISGGAADTQYF

V: TRBV4-1
CDR3: CASSQGSPGQIYEQYF

V: TRBV28
CDR3: CASSWGGYGYTF

V: TRBV13
CDR3: CASSLLRFEAFF

V: TRBV29-1
CDR3: CSGWGSQETQYF

V: TRBV6-5
CDR3: CATMRELREAFF

V: TRBV6-5
CDR3: CASRRTSGGFNEQFF

V: TRBV5-1
CDR3: CASSLGLAGGQGTQYF

V: TRBV7-9
CDR3: CASSPRGQGVYGYTF

V: TRBV5-6
CDR3: CASSLVGQGAREQYF

V: TRBV6-1
CDR3: CASRPTGTTYNEQFF

V: TRBV5-5
CDR3: CASSVGQIMNTEAFF

V: TRBV19
CDR3: CASSHRGDQPQHF

V: TRBV9
CDR3: CASSAGTGNEQYF

V: TRBV30
CDR3: CAYREDSYGYTF

V: TRBV6-1
CDR3: CASSRALDTGELFF

V: TRBV7-7
CDR3: CASSLAVGRDYEQYF

V: TRBV6-1
CDR3: CASTPSGTYEQYF

V: TRBV11-2
CDR3: CASSPRQGGYNSPLHF

V: TRBV7-9
CDR3: CASSRLQGEEAFF

V: TRBV5-6
CDR3: CASSLMRGAPNNEQFF

V: TRBV19
CDR3: CASSSDSRANTEAFF

V: TRBV4-1
CDR3: CASTPGLAGGSSSYEQYF

V: TRBV23-1
CDR3: CASSPDNAAGSPLHF

V: TRBV5-4
CDR3: CASSSWDSQETQYF

V: TRBV4-1
CDR3: CASSLQKTIGTSGLFF

V: TRBV7-9
CDR3: CASSLVGGGTDTQYF

V: TRBV6-5
CDR3: CASSYPGTGEAFF

V: TRBV9
CDR3: CASSPLGGQGEAFF

V: TRBV7-9
CDR3: CASSLGQAVNTEAFF